Given below is one TCR beta chain in context. What it recognizes is unknown. The repertoire was sequenced with immunoSEQ multiplex PCR; TCRdb's copy has only in-frame clones and lacks some. The sample yields about 95,000 clones, approximately 92% seen once. Sampling of blood occurred at baseline, cycle 4 day 1, and cycle 7 day 1. The sample is drawn from a study of OX40 agonist ivuxolimab in advanced cancers. Across the study: Given to patients was ivuxolimab, an agonistic anti-OX40 (CD134) antibody. Study findings and constraints: By week 6 at 0.1 to 3.0 mg/kg, blood CD4+ and CD8+ T cells had expanded clonally. CD8+ T cells (on average) carried more expanded clones than CD4+ T cells.

This CDR3 spans 14 amino acids. V lost 6 bases, J lost 8 bases, and 6 bases stayed unmatched. The V gene's germline CDR1 is KGHSH and CDR2 LQKENI. This clonotype was obtained from an adult with an advanced solid tumor such as melanoma, head and neck, liver or kidney cancer. The specimen was CD4+ or CD8+ T cells sorted from blood, collected in a trial of the OX40 agonist ivuxolimab. This sequence joins TRBV18 and TRBJ1-6; 8 bases fit TRBD1. The CDR3 loop reads CASSPGQGYSPLHF. DNA for the CDR3: TGTGCCAGCTCTCCCGGACAGGGTTATTCACCCCTCCACTTT.